This note documents a single TCR beta chain sequence. Its specificity is not known. The data originate from a study of vaccination effects on CD4 cells after COVID-19. Study context: Vaccination of participants consisted of two doses of either the BNT162b2 or mRNA-1273 vaccine. General observations from the study: Clones from infection and from vaccination both contracted markedly late after vaccination.

The ViraFEST assay expanded antigen-specific CD4+ T cells with viral peptide pools before sequencing. After roughly ten days in culture, the CD4+ T cells were isolated. According to the study, vaccine recipients showed no prior SARS-CoV-2 infection and negative nucleocapsid antibodies. This table comes from immunoSEQ multiplex PCR, and its TCRdb copy is limited to in-frame clones, with some not included. The sample gives about 60,000 clones, roughly 79% of which show up once; roughly 2.7% is in the top ten. Sample: CD4+ T cells from PBMCs cultured with HCoV-229E spike peptides, taken before COVID-19 vaccination. The receptor's source is a human donor who received a COVID-19 vaccine.

The CDR3 region is CASSLTGLDTEAFF. CDR3 bases: TGTGCCAGCAGCTTGACAGGGTTGGACACTGAAGCTTTCTTT. This chain uses TRBV7-8 with TRBJ1-1; 7 nucleotides line up with TRBD1. Per the germline V gene, CDR1 is SGHVS and CDR2 is FQNEAQ. Germline trimming cut 3 bases from V and 3 bases from J; bases unmatched to any gene: 4. The CDR3 extends over 14 amino acids.